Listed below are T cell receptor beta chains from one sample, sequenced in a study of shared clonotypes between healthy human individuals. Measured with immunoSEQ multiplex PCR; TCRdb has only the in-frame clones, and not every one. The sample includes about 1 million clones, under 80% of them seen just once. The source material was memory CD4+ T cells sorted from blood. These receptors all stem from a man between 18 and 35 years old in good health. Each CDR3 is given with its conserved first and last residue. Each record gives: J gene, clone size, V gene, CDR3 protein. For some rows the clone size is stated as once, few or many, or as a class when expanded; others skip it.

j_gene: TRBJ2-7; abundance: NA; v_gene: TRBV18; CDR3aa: CASSPAGTGGGRYEQYF
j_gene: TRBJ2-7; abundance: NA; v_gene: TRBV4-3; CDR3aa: CASSRLAGEGEQYF
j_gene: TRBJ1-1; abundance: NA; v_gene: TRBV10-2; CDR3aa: CASSRTVMNTEAFF
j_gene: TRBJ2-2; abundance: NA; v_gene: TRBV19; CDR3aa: CASRLPIAGGGPGELFF
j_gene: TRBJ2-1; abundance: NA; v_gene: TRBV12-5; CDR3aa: CASGLVLPGTSASDSSYNEQFF
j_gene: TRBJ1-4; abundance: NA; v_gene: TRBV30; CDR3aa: CASGLNEKLFF
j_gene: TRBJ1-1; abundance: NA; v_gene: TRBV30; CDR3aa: CAWSQDSEAFF
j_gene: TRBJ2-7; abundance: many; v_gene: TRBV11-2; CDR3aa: CASSFRPWTETYEQYF
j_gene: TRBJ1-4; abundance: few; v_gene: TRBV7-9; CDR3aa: CASSFPTGATNEKLFF
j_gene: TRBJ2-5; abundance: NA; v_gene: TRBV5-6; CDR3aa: CASSFLGAQETQYF